This TCR beta chain was sequenced for a study of T cells in Graves' hyperthyroidism and ophthalmopathy. Study background: Sampling of peripheral blood happened at initial diagnosis, prior to any treatment.

Newly diagnosed hyperthyroidism patients aged 18 to 65 years had disease lasting under 2 months. Amplification of TCR beta CDR3 regions used RNA as the template. An initial round of RT-PCR targeting the TCR CDR3 relied on the HTBI primer set. TCRdb called the multiplex PCR reads again in MiXCR, with one record for every CDR3 protein. The table lists 600,000 to 650,000 distinct CDR3 sequences, 15% to 20% of them singletons. J lost 7 bases, V lost 6 bases, and 10 bases had no gene match. The CDR3 has 16 amino acids. The germline CDR1 and CDR2 sequences are MNHNS and SASEGT. Sequencing input: blood. The V and J genes are TRBV6-1 and TRBJ1-5, with 12 bases identical to TRBD1. This TCR derives from a woman in her thirties with Graves' hyperthyroidism. CDR3 loop: CASRTTGQGADQPQHF. CDR3 sequence (DNA): TGTGCCAGCAGGACTACGGGACAGGGGGCAGACCAGCCCCAGCATTTT.